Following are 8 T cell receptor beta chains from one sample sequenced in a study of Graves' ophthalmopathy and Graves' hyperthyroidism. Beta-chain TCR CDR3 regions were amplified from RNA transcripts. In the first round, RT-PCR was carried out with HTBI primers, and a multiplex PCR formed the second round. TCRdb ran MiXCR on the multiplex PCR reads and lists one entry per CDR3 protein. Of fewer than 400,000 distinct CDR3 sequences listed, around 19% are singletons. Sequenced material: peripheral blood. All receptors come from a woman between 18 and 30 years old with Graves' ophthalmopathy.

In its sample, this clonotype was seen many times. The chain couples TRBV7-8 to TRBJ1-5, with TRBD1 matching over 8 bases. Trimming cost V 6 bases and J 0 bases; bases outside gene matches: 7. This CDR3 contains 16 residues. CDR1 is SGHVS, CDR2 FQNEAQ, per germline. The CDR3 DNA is TGTGCCAGCAGTGTGGGGGGACAGGCTAGCAATCAGCCCCAGCATTTT. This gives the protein CASSVGGQASNQPQHF.

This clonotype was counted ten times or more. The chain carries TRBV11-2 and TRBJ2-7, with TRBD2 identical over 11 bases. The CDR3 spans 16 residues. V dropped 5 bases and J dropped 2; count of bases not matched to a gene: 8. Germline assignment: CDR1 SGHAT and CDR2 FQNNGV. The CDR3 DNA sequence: TGTGCCAGCAGCACAACTAGCGGGAGTGAGACCTACGAGCAGTACTTC. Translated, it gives CASSTTSGSETYEQYF.

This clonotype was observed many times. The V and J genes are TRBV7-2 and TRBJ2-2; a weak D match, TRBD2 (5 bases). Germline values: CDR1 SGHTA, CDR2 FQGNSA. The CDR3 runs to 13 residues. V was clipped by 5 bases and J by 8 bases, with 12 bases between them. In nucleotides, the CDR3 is TGTGCCAGCAGCCTAGGAGGACGGGGGGAGCTGTTTTTT. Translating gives CASSLGGRGELFF.

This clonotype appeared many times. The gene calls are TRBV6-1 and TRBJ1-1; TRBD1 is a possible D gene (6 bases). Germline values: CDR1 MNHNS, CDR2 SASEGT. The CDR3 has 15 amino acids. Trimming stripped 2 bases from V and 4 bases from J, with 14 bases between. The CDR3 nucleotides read TGTGCCAGCAGTGAACAGGGAGGGGGAAGCACTGAAGCTTTCTTT. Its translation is CASSEQGGGSTEAFF.

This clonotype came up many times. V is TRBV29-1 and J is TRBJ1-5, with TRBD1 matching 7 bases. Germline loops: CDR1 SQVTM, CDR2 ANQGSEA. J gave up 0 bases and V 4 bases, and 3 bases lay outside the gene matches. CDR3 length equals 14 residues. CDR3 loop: CSVVTGTSNQPQHF. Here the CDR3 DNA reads TGCAGCGTTGTGACAGGGACTAGCAATCAGCCCCAGCATTTT.

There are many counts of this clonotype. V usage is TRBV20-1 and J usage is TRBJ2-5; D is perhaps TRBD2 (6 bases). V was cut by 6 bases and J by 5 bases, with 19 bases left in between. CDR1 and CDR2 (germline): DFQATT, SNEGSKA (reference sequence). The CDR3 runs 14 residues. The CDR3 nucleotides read TGCAGTGCCAACCGCCCCAGCGGGTGGGAGACCCAGTACTTC. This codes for CSANRPSGWETQYF.

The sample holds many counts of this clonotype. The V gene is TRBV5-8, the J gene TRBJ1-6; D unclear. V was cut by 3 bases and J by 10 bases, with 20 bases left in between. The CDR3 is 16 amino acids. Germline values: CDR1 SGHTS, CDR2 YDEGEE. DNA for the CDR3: TGTGCCAGCAGCTCCCCCCCCAGGCGGGGTTGGTCACCCCTCCACTTT. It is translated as CASSSPPRRGWSPLHF.

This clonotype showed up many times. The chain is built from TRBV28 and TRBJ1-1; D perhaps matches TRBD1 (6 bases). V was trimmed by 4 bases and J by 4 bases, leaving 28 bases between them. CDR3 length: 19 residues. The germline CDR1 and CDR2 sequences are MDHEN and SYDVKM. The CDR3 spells CASSSRLRRTAALSTEAFF. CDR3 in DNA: TGTGCCAGCAGTTCTCGACTTCGACGGACAGCCGCTCTGAGCACTGAAGCTTTCTTT.